This T cell receptor beta chain appears in the sequencing data of a study of T cell repertoires in aging, cancer and after chemotherapy. Study as a whole: Donor ages fell into six groups from 30 or younger up to 70 or older. Millions of TCR reads were in the whole dataset.

Study results and caveats: Median generation probability rose over the chemotherapy interval in each cancer cohort, suggesting rebound thymic output. Age-matched healthy donors had significantly more diverse, less clonal blood TCR repertoires than untreated cancer patients.

By sample fraction, this clonotype is medium-sized (0.01 to 0.1%). Its matching antigen is unknown. TCR beta rearrangements were amplified from peripheral blood genomic DNA. Germline V CDR1 and CDR2: SQVTM, ANQGSEA. The CDR3 has 13 amino acids. V was shortened by 8 bases and J by 4 bases, with 15 bases between the two germline ends. A mixed TRB-A/B primer pool amplified rearranged TRB by multiplex touch-down PCR. Via MiXCR, TCRdb re-called the multiplex PCR reads, giving one row per CDR3 protein. Of more than 6,500 distinct CDR3 sequences in the sample, roughly 37% were seen once. This chain links TRBV29-1 with TRBJ1-3, with a possible D match to TRBD1 (5 bases). This receptor was taken from a human donor in good health. Source material: blood. The CDR3 sequence is CSITQGLGNTIYF. The CDR3 nucleotides read TGCAGCATTACCCAGGGTCTCGGAAACACCATATATTTT.